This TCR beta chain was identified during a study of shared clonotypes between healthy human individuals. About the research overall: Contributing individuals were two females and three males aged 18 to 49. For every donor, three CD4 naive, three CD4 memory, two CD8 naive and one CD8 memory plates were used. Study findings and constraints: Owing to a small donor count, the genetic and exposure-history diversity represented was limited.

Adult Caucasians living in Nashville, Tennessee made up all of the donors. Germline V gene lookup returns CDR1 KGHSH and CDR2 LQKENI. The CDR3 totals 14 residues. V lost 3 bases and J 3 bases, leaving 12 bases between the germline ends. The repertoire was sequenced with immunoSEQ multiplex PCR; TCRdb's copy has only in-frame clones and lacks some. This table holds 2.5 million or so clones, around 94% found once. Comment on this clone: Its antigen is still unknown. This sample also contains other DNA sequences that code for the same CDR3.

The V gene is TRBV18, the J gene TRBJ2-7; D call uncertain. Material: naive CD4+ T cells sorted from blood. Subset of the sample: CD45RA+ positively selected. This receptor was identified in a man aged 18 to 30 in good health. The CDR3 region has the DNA TGTGCCAGCTCACCGGTTGCGGCAAACTACGAGCAGTACTTC. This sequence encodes CASSPVAANYEQYF.